The 25 T cell receptor beta chains below come from one sample, sequenced in a study of human T cells and chemical hapten exposure. Time point described: patch test 1, 2 weeks after DPC sensitization. Treatment given: therapeutic diphenylcyclopropenone sensitization with weekly scalp DPC. Total RNA came from unfractionated whole blood. In TCRdb, the RACE reads were re-called with MiXCR into one record per CDR3 protein. The sample holds about 37,000 distinct CDR3 sequences, roughly 6.4% seen once. The sample here was whole blood, taken in connection with sensitization to the hapten diphenylcyclopropenone (DPC). Source of these receptors: a woman aged 25 to 45 with alopecia areata. Some clones in this sample may be carry-over from other donors' samples.

This clonotype appeared many times. This chain connects TRBV5-5 to TRBJ2-1; D might be TRBD1 (5 bases). V gave up 2 bases and J gave up 9 bases, with 15 bases separating them. Germline V CDR1 and CDR2: SGHKS, YYEKEE (reference sequence). The CDR3 covers 14 residues. CDR3 DNA sequence: TGTGCCAGCAGCTTTGACCCGACAGTCGGTGAGCAGTTCTTC. It yields the protein CASSFDPTVGEQFF.

This clonotype showed up many times. The V and J genes are TRBV20-1 and TRBJ2-7; D remains ambiguous. The CDR3 is 14 residues long. Germline V CDR1 and CDR2: DFQATT, SNEGSKA (reference sequence). With 6 bases removed from V and 0 bases from J, the gap between germline ends came to 15 bases. The DNA for the CDR3 is TGCAGTGCCCGACTCCGGCTAGGCTCCTACGAGCAGTACTTC. This gives the protein CSARLRLGSYEQYF.

The V gene is TRBV19, the J gene TRBJ2-1, with 15 nucleotides matching TRBD2. Germline CDR1 is LNHDA and CDR2 is SQIVND (reference sequence). The length of the CDR3 is 16 residues. The V and J ends lost 1 base and 6 bases, in that order; junction bases with no gene match: 1. Here the CDR3 DNA reads TGTGCCAGTAGTATAGGGACTAGCGGGGGGGCCAATGAGCAGTTCTTC. It is translated as CASSIGTSGGANEQFF.

Many counts were recorded for this clonotype. The V and J genes are TRBV20-1 and TRBJ1-5; D is possibly TRBD1 (5 bases). Trimming took 6 bases from V and 1 from J, leaving 10 bases between them. The germline V gene encodes CDR1 DFQATT and CDR2 SNEGSKA (reference sequence). The CDR3 sequence is 13 residues long. The CDR3 DNA follows: TGCAGTGCGCTGGGACCGAGCAATCAGCCCCAGCATTTT. The encoded protein is CSALGPSNQPQHF.

The V and J genes are TRBV30 and TRBJ2-1, with 7 positions matching TRBD1. Per germline, CDR1 GTSNPN and CDR2 SVGIG (reference sequence). This CDR3 region has 11 residues. V lost 1 base to trimming and J lost 16 bases; unmatched junction nucleotides: 7. The CDR3 DNA sequence: TGTGCCTGGAGTGCGGACAGGCTGTTCTTCTTC. Its protein product is CAWSADRLFFF.

This clonotype was counted at least ten times. V usage is TRBV28 and J usage is TRBJ2-3; tentative D call: TRBD1 (5 bases). Germline V gene lookup returns CDR1 MDHEN and CDR2 SYDVKM. The CDR3 is 15 amino acids. The V and J ends lost 3 bases and 2 bases respectively, with 12 bases between them. Written as DNA, the CDR3 is TGTGCCAGCAGTTTGTGGGGCGCTGTCACAGATACGCAGTATTTT. Translation: CASSLWGAVTDTQYF. Together with reference TRBV28 and TRBJ2-3, the CDR3 gives the full variable domain: DVKVTQSSRYLVKRTGEKVFLECVQDMDHENMFWYRQDPGLGLRLIYFSYDVKMKEKGDIPEGYSVSREKKERFSLILESASTNQTSMYLCASSLWGAVTDTQYFGPGTRLTVL.

This clonotype was found many times. The chain links TRBV29-1 to TRBJ2-3; the D gene is possibly TRBD2 (6 bases). V was shortened by 0 bases and J by 0 bases, with 10 bases between the two germline ends. There are 15 residues in the CDR3. Looked up from germline, CDR1 is SQVTM and CDR2 is ANQGSEA. Written as DNA, the CDR3 is TGCAGCGTTGAAGATCGGGGGAGTAGCACAGATACGCAGTATTTT. It translates to CSVEDRGSSTDTQYF.

The chain combines TRBV7-3 with TRBJ2-3, with D possibly TRBD2 on 5 matching bases. V was clipped by 5 bases and J by 5 bases, with 14 bases between them. The V gene's germline CDR1 is SGHTA and CDR2 FQGTGA. The CDR3 consists of 14 residues. The CDR3 sequence: CASSVDIRGDTQYF. CDR3 sequence (DNA): TGTGCCAGCAGCGTAGACATACGGGGAGATACGCAGTATTTT.

This clonotype showed up many times. The chain uses TRBV20-1 and TRBJ1-2; maybe TRBD1 (5 bases). The V gene's germline CDR1 is DFQATT and CDR2 SNEGSKA (reference sequence). The CDR3 contains 14 residues. The ends were cut back, 2 bases at V and 8 bases at J, with 18 bases in the middle. In nucleotides, the CDR3 is TGCAGTGCTAGATATCCCTATAGTGAGGGGGGCTACACCTTC. This sequence encodes CSARYPYSEGGYTF.

In its sample, this clonotype was seen many times. This chain joins TRBV6-2 or TRBV6-3 and TRBJ1-2; no firm D call. Trimming removed 0 bases at V and 0 bases at J, with 2 bases between. Looked up from germline, CDR1 is MNHEY and CDR2 is SVGEGT. This CDR3 spans 13 amino acids. The DNA for the CDR3 is TGTGCCAGCAGTTACTCAGCTAACTATGGCTACACCTTC. Translation gives CASSYSANYGYTF.

This clonotype showed up just a few times. The chain uses TRBV12-3 or TRBV12-4 and TRBJ1-1; possibly TRBD1 for D (5 bases). V was shortened by 7 bases and J by 3 bases, with 15 bases between the two germline ends. The CDR3 totals 14 residues. The CDR3 here is CASIIQEKHTEAFF. The CDR3 nucleotides read TGTGCCAGCATTATACAGGAGAAACACACTGAAGCTTTCTTT.

There are a few counts of this clonotype. This chain connects TRBV7-2 to TRBJ2-2; 7 bases are a match to TRBD2. Looked up from germline, CDR1 is SGHTA and CDR2 is FQGNSA. This CDR3 has 15 amino acids. The ends lost 1 base at V and 6 bases at J; junction bases unmatched: 5. CDR3 loop: CASSLGSGSSGELFF. The CDR3 DNA follows: TGTGCCAGCAGCTTAGGTAGCGGGTCGTCCGGGGAGCTGTTTTTT.

This clonotype showed up many times. This chain uses TRBV28 with TRBJ2-5; tentatively, D is TRBD1 (5 bases). Trimming took off 4 bases at V and 1 base at J, with 13 bases between the two ends. The CDR3 has 15 residues. Germline V CDR1 and CDR2: MDHEN, SYDVKM. The CDR3 DNA reads TGTGCCAGCAGTTCCCGAGTCAGGGCCCAAGAGACCCAGTACTTC. This gives the protein CASSSRVRAQETQYF.

This clonotype was counted ten times or more. J is TRBJ2-7 and V is TRBV4-3; weak D call: TRBD2 (6 bases). Germline loops: CDR1 LGHNA, CDR2 YSLEER. The CDR3 is made up of 17 amino acids. V shed 0 bases and J shed 0 bases, with 15 bases lying between them. The CDR3 reads CASSQDLTGVLSYEQYF. The CDR3, as DNA: TGCGCCAGCAGCCAAGATTTGACGGGGGTGCTCTCCTACGAGCAGTACTTC.

The chain recombines TRBV20-1 with TRBJ2-5; the D is unclear. V lost 3 bases and J 4 bases, leaving 12 bases between the germline ends. The CDR3 covers 13 residues. Germline V gene lookup returns CDR1 DFQATT and CDR2 SNEGSKA (reference sequence). This chain's CDR3 is CSASELVTETQYF. The CDR3 nucleotides read TGCAGTGCTAGTGAACTCGTTACAGAGACCCAGTACTTC.

This clonotype came up many times. This chain joins TRBV7-6 and TRBJ2-3; 7 nucleotides align to TRBD2. Looked up from germline, CDR1 is SGHVS and CDR2 is FNYEAQ. The CDR3 has 12 amino acids. J lost 7 bases, V lost 8 bases, and 6 bases had no gene match. This chain's CDR3 is CASRDYSNTQYF. In DNA form, the CDR3 reads TGTGCCAGCCGGGACTATTCAAATACGCAGTATTTT.

This clonotype was counted between two and nine times. The chain uses TRBV20-1 and TRBJ1-5; 9 bases agree with TRBD1. This CDR3 spans 16 amino acids. V gave up 0 bases and J gave up 6 bases; unmatched junction bases: 9. Germline V gene lookup returns CDR1 DFQATT and CDR2 SNEGSKA (reference sequence). The CDR3: CSARDRRTGDIQPQHF. The CDR3 region has the DNA TGCAGTGCTAGAGATCGAAGGACAGGGGATATTCAGCCCCAGCATTTT.

This clonotype has a handful of counts. The V call is TRBV12-3 or TRBV12-4, the J call TRBJ2-7; TRBD2 matches 11 bases. J lost 4 bases, V lost 4 bases, and 3 bases had no gene match. The CDR3 length is 14 residues. This CDR3 reads CASSSGLAEYEQYF. The CDR3 nucleotides are TGTGCCAGCAGTTCGGGACTAGCGGAGTACGAGCAGTACTTC.

This clonotype was counted ten times or more. The J gene is TRBJ2-7, the V gene TRBV5-6, with 8 bases fitting TRBD1. CDR1 is SGHDT and CDR2 is YYEEEE in the germline V gene. V lost 1 base, J lost 2 bases, and 2 bases stayed unmatched. This CDR3 contains 14 residues. The CDR3 spells CASSLLDRAYEQYF. The CDR3 DNA reads as TGTGCCAGCAGCTTGCTGGACAGGGCCTACGAGCAGTACTTC.

This clonotype was picked up a small number of times. J is TRBJ2-1 and V is TRBV7-9, with 8 bases fitting TRBD2. The CDR3 totals 16 residues. CDR1 and CDR2 from the germline V gene are SEHNR and FQNEAQ (reference sequence). The J segment lost 4 bases and the V segment lost 3 bases, leaving 8 bases of the junction unmatched. The CDR3 nucleotides are TGTGCCAGCAGCTTGTTCGGGGGGGCTAATTACAATGAGCAGTTCTTC. This codes for CASSLFGGANYNEQFF.

This clonotype was counted only a few times. The chain employs TRBV7-6 and TRBJ2-3; D assignment may be TRBD1 or TRBD2 (6 bases each). The CDR3 runs to 17 residues. V was clipped by 5 bases and J by 4 bases, with 22 bases between them. Germline-derived CDR1 and CDR2 are SGHVS and FNYEAQ. The CDR3 region is CASSPQPRGASSDTQYF. CDR3 nucleotides: TGTGCCAGCAGCCCCCAACCAAGGGGGGCAAGCTCAGATACGCAGTATTTT.

This clonotype was seen a handful of times. The chain has TRBV20-1 and TRBJ1-1; D is possibly TRBD1 (5 bases). Germline-derived CDR1 and CDR2 are DFQATT and SNEGSKA (reference sequence). Trimming cost V 5 bases and J 0 bases, with 22 bases left between them. This CDR3 spans 17 amino acids. CDR3 loop: CSALSSGTLTLNTEAFF. In DNA form, the CDR3 reads TGCAGTGCTTTGAGCTCGGGGACTCTAACACTGAACACTGAAGCTTTCTTT.

This clonotype was picked up a small number of times. This chain connects TRBV11-3 to TRBJ2-1; the match to TRBD1 covers 8 bases. The V segment lost 4 bases and the J segment 1 base; nucleotides outside the gene matches: 3. In germline, CDR1 is SGHNT, CDR2 YENEEA. This CDR3 comprises 15 residues. The CDR3 DNA reads TGTGCCAGCAGCTCCGGACAGGGATCCTACAATGAGCAGTTCTTC. Protein product: CASSSGQGSYNEQFF.

This clonotype has a count of ten or more. The CDR3 region has the DNA TGTGCCAGCAGTGTCAAGGGAGATACTGAAGCTTTCTTT. It translates to CASSVKGDTEAFF. The chain is built from TRBV2 and TRBJ1-1; D ambiguous. Trimming removed 4 bases from V and 5 bases from J, with 11 bases in between. This CDR3 has 13 amino acids. Germline CDR1 reads SNHLY; CDR2 reads FYNNEI. Supplemented by reference TRBV2 and TRBJ1-1, the full variable domain reads EPEVTQTPSHQVTQMGQEVILRCVPISNHLYFYWYRQILGQKVEFLVSFYNNEISEKSEIFDDQFSVERPDGSNFTLKIRSTKLEDSAMYFCASSVKGDTEAFFGQGTRLTVV.

This clonotype was seen at least ten times. V is TRBV7-2 and J is TRBJ1-1; tentatively, D is TRBD1 (5 bases). With 2 bases removed from V and 4 bases from J, the gap between germline ends came to 20 bases. Germline values: CDR1 SGHTA, CDR2 FQGNSA. CDR3 size: 17 residues. The CDR3 loop reads CASSLTARSGEGTEAFF. The CDR3 DNA reads TGTGCCAGCAGCTTAACGGCCCGGTCGGGGGAGGGCACTGAAGCTTTCTTT.